What follows are 8 T cell receptor beta chains derived from one specimen sequenced in a study of identical twins. One entry per CDR3 protein, called by TCRdb with MiXCR from the 5' RACE reads. The top ten clones hold around 2% of a sample with hundreds of thousands of distinct CDR3 sequences, 6.1% of them seen once. The sequenced sample was naive T cells sorted from blood. The origin of the receptors is a man aged 18 to 30 in good health.

Ten or more counts support this clonotype. The rearrangement joins TRBV20-1 to TRBJ2-3, with D possibly matching TRBD2 (5 bases). The germline V and J ends were trimmed by 0 bases and 6 bases, with 10 bases remaining between them. The CDR3 is 13 amino acids. The germline V gene encodes CDR1 DFQATT and CDR2 SNEGSKA (reference sequence). This CDR3 reads CSARDPSKDTQYF. In nucleotides, the CDR3 is TGCAGTGCTAGAGATCCTAGCAAGGATACGCAGTATTTT.

This clonotype has more than one count but fewer than ten. The genes are TRBV10-3 and TRBJ2-7; D is unresolved. Germline-derived CDR1 and CDR2 are ENHRY and SYGVKD. The CDR3 runs to 14 residues. V was pared by 4 bases and J by 2 bases, with 12 bases between. CDR3 sequence (DNA): TGTGCCATCAGTGGGCACGACGGTGCCTACGAGCAGTACGTC. Encoded protein: CAISGHDGAYEQYV.

The chain has TRBV6-1 and TRBJ2-1; D unresolved. This CDR3 is built from 11 residues. The V end lost 4 bases, the J end lost 8 bases, and 6 bases lay between the germline ends. CDR1 is MNHNS and CDR2 is SASEGT in the germline V gene. CDR3 sequence reads: CASSVSYEQFF. In DNA form, the CDR3 reads TGTGCCAGCAGTGTTAGTTATGAGCAGTTCTTC.

This clonotype was seen a few times. The chain employs TRBV10-3 and TRBJ2-6; no reliable D call. V was shortened by 3 bases and J by 2 bases, with 5 bases between the two germline ends. This CDR3 is 14 amino acids long. Germline V gene data show CDR1 as ENHRY and CDR2 as SYGVKD. CDR3 amino acids: CAISDDAGANVLTF. In DNA form, the CDR3 reads TGTGCCATCAGTGACGACGCTGGGGCCAACGTCCTGACTTTC.

There are many counts of this clonotype. The chain is built from TRBV24-1 and TRBJ2-7, with D perhaps assigned TRBD1 or TRBD2 (6 bases each). This CDR3 is built from 13 residues. CDR1 and CDR2 (germline): KGHDR, SFDVKD. V was cut by 11 bases and J by 9 bases, with 22 bases left in between. The CDR3 loop is CAITQLQGRGQYV. The CDR3, as DNA: TGTGCCATCACTCAACTCCAGGGGCGGGGGCAGTACGTC.

Ten or more counts support this clonotype. This chain uses TRBV6-5 with TRBJ2-1; D unresolved. Deletions cut 5 bases from V and 0 bases from J, with 17 bases between. CDR3 size: 17 residues. Per germline, CDR1 MNHEY and CDR2 SVGAGI. The CDR3 DNA reads TGTGCCAGCAGTCTACTACCGAGCGAGAACTCCTACAATGAGCAGTTCTTC. Translation: CASSLLPSENSYNEQFF.

This clonotype was recorded a few times. The rearrangement joins TRBV3-1 to TRBJ2-1; D uncertain. V was trimmed by 7 bases and J by 7 bases, leaving 14 bases between them. The CDR3 loop spans 13 amino acids. The germline CDR1 and CDR2 sequences are LGHDT and YNNKEL (reference sequence). The CDR3 DNA reads as TGTGCCAGCAAGGCAGGTTGGGCTAATGAGCAGTTCTTC. This translates into CASKAGWANEQFF.

This clonotype came up many times. This CDR3 reads CASSENHKTIETQYF. The DNA of the CDR3 is TGTGCCAGCAGTGAAAACCACAAAACTATTGAGACCCAGTACTTC. This sequence joins TRBV25-1 and TRBJ2-5; the D is unclear. V dropped 2 bases and J dropped 5 bases, with 15 bases sitting between them. The CDR3 extends over 15 amino acids. The germline gives CDR1 MGHDK, CDR2 SYGVNS.